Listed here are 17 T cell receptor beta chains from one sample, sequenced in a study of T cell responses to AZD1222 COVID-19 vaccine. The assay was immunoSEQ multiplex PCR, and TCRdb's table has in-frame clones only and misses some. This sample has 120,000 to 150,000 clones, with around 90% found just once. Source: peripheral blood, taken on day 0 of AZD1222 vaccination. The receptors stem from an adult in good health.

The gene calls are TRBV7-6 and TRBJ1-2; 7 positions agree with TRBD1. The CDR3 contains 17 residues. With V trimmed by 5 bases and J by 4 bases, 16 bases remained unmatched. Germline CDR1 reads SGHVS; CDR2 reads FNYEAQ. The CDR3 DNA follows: TGTGCCAGCAGCCGACTCGACGGTAGACAGGGAGGCTATGGCTACACCTTC. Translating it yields CASSRLDGRQGGYGYTF.

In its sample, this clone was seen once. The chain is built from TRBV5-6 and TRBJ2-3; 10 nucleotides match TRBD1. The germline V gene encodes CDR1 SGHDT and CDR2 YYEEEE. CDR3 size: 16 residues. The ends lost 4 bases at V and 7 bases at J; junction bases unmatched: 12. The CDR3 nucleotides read TGTGCCAGCAGCGTTGACAGGGGGCGCTTTCTAAATACGCAGTATTTT. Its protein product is CASSVDRGRFLNTQYF.

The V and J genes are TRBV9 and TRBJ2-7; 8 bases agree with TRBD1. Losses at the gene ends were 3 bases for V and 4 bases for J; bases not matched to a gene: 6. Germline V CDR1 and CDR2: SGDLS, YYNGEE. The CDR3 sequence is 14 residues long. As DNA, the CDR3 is TGTGCCAGCAGCGCAGGGACAGGAGAATACGAGCAGTACTTC. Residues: CASSAGTGEYEQYF.

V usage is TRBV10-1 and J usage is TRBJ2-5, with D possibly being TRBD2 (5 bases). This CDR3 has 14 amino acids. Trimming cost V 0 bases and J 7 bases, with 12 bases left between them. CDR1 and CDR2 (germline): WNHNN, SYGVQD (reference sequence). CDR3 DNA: TGCGCCAGCAGTGAGTCGTTTGAAAGCGGGACCCAGTACTTC. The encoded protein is CASSESFESGTQYF.

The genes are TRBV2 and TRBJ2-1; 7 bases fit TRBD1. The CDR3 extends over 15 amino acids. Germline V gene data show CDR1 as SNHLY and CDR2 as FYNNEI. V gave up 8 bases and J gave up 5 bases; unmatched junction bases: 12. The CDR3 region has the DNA TGTGCCAGCCGAGCTTGGGGGACAGAGAACAATGAGCAGTTCTTC. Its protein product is CASRAWGTENNEQFF. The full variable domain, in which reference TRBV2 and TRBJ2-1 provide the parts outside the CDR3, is EPEVTQTPSHQVTQMGQEVILRCVPISNHLYFYWYRQILGQKVEFLVSFYNNEISEKSEIFDDQFSVERPDGSNFTLKIRSTKLEDSAMYFCASRAWGTENNEQFFGPGTRLTVL.

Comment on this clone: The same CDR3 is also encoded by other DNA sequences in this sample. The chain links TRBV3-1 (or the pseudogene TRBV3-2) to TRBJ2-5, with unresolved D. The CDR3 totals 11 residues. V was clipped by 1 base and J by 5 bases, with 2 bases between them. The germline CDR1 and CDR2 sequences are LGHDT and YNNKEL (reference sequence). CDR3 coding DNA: TGTGCCAGCAGCCAAGGGGAGACCCAGTACTTC. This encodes CASSQGETQYF.

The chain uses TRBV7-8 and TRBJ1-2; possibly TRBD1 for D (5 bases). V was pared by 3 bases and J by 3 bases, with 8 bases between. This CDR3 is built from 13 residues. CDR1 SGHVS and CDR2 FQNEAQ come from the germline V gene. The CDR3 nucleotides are TGTGCCAGCAGCTTGACGGGGGACTATGGCTACACCTTC. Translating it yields CASSLTGDYGYTF.

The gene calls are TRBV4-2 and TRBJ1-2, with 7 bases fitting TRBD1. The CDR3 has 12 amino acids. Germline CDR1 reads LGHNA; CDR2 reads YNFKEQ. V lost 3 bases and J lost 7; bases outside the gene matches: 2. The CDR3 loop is CASSQRDSGYTF. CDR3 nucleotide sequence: TGTGCCAGCAGCCAGCGGGACAGTGGCTACACCTTC.

The CDR3 DNA reads TGTGCCAGCAGTTCGACAGGGGGGTCCTACGAGCAGTACTTC. Translating gives CASSSTGGSYEQYF. The chain joins TRBV6-2 or TRBV6-3 to TRBJ2-7; 9 bases match TRBD1. The trim removed 4 bases at V and 1 base at J, leaving 2 bases unmatched. The length of the CDR3 is 14 residues. Germline V gene lookup returns CDR1 MNHEY and CDR2 SVGEGT.

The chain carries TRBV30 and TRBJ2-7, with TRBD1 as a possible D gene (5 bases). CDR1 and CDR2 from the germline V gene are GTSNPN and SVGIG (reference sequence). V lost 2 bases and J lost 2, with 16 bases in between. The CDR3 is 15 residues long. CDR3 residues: CAWSQNRKATYEQYF. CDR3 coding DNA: TGTGCCTGGAGTCAAAACAGGAAAGCGACCTACGAGCAGTACTTC.

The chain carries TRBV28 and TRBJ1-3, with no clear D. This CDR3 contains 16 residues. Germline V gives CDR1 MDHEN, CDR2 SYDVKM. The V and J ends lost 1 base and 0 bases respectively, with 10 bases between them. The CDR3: CASSLYVGISGNTIYF. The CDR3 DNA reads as TGTGCCAGCAGTTTATATGTCGGGATCTCTGGAAACACCATATATTTT.

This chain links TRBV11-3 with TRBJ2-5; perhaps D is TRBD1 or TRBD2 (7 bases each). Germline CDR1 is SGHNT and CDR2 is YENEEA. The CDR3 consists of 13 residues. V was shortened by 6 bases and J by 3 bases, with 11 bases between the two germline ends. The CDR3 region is CASRRGTEETQYF. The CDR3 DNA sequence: TGTGCCAGCAGGCGGGGGACAGAAGAGACCCAGTACTTC.

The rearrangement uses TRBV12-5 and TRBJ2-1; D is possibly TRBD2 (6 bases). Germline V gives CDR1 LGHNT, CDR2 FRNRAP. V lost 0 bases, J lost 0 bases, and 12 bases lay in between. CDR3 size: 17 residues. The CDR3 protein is CASGLVLSGYSYNEQFF. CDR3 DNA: TGTGCTAGTGGTTTGGTACTTAGCGGCTACTCCTACAATGAGCAGTTCTTC.

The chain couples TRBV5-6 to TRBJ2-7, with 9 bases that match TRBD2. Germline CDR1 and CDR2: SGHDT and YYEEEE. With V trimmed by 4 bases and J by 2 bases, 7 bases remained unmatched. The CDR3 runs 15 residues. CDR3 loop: CASSRLSGGTYEQYF. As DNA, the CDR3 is TGTGCCAGCAGCCGTCTTAGCGGGGGTACCTACGAGCAGTACTTC.

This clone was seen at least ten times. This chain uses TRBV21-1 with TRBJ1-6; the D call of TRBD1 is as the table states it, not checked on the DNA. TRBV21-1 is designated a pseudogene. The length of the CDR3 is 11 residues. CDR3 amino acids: CASSPGAPLHF. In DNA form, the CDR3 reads TGTGCCAGCAGCCCAGGGGCACCCCTCCACTTT.

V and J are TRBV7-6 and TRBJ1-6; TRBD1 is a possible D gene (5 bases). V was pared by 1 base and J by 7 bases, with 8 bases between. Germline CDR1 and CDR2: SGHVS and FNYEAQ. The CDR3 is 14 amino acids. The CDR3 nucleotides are TGTGCCAGCAGCTTAGTTAGACAGAATTCACCCCTCCACTTT. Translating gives CASSLVRQNSPLHF.

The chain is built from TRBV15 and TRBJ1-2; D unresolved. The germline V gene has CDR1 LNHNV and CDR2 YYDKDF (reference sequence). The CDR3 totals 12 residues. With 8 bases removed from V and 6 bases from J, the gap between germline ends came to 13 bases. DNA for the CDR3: TGTGCCACCGGTCCCGGGGAGAATGGCTACACCTTC. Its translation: CATGPGENGYTF.